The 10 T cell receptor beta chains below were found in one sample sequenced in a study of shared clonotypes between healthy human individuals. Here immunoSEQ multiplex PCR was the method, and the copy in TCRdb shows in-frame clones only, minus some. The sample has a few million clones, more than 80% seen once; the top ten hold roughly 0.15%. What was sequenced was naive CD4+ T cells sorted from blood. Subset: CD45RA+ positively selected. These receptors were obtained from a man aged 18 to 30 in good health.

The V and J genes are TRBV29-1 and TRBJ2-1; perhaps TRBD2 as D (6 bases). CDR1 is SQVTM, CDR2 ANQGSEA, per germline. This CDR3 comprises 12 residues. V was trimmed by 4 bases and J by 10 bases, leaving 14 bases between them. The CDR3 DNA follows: TGCAGCGTTGGGAGAACTAGCACCGAGCAGTTCTTC. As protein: CSVGRTSTEQFF.

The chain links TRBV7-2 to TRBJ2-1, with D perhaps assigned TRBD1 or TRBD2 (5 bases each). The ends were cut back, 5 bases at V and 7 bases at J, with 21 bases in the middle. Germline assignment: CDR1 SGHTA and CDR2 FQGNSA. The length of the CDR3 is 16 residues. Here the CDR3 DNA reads TGTGCCAGCAGCCCGGGGCCCGCCCGAACAAAAAATGAGCAGTTCTTC. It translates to CASSPGPARTKNEQFF.

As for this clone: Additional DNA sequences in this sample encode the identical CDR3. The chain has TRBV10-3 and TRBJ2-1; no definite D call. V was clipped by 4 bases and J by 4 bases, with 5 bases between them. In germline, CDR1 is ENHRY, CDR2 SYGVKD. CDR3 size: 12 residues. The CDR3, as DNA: TGTGCCATCAGTGGTCGTTACAATGAGCAGTTCTTC. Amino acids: CAISGRYNEQFF.

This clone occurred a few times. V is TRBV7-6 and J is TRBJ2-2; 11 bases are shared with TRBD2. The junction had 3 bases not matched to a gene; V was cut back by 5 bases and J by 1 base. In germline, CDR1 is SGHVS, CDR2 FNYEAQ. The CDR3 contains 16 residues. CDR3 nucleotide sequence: TGTGCCAGCAGCACGGGACTAGCGGTGAACACCGGGGAGCTGTTTTTT. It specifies CASSTGLAVNTGELFF.

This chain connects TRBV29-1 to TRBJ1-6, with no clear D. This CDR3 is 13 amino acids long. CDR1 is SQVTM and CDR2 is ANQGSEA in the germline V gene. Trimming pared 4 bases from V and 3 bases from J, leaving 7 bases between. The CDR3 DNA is TGCAGCGTTGGATTGGACTATAATTCACCCCTCCACTTT. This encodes CSVGLDYNSPLHF. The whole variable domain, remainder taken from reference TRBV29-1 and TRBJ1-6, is SAVISQKPSRDICQRGTSLTIQCQVDSQVTMMFWYRQQPGQSLTLIATANQGSEATYESGFVIDKFPISRPNLTFSTLTVSNMSPEDSSIYLCSVGLDYNSPLHFGNGTRLTVT.

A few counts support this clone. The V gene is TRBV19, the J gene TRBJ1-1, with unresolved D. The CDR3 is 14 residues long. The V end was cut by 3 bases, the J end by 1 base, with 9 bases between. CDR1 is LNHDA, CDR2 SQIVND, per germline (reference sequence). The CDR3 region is CASSIKRGNTEAFF. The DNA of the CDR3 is TGTGCCAGTAGTATTAAACGGGGGAACACTGAAGCTTTCTTT.

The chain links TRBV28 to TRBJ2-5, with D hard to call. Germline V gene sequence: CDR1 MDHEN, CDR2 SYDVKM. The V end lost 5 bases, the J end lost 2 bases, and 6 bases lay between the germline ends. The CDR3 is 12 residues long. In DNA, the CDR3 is TGTGCCAGCAGTGAGCTACAAGAGACCCAGTACTTC. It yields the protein CASSELQETQYF.

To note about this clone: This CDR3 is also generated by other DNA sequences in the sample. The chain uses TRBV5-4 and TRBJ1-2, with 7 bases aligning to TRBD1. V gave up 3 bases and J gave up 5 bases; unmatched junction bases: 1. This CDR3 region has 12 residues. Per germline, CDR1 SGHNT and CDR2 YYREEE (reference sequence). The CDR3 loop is CASSSGGYGYTF. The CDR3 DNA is TGTGCCAGCAGCTCAGGGGGGTATGGCTACACCTTC.

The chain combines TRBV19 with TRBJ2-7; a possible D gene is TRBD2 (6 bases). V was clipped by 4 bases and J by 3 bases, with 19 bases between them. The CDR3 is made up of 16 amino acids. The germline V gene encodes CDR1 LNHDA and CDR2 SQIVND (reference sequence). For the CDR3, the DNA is TGTGCCAGTAGTACCCATCCGGGACTGACATACTACGAGCAGTACTTC. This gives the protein CASSTHPGLTYYEQYF.

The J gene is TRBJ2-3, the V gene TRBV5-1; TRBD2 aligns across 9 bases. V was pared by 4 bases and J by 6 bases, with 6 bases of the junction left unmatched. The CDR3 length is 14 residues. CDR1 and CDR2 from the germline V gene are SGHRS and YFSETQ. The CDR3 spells CASSSSGRADTQYF. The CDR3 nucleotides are TGCGCCAGCAGCAGTAGCGGGAGAGCGGATACGCAGTATTTT.